A single sample is the source of the 31 T cell receptor beta chains below, sequenced in a study of blood T cell repertoires in COVID-19. The protocol was immunoSEQ multiplex PCR, while the TCRdb copy is restricted to in-frame clones and leaves out a portion. The table records roughly 120,000 clones, around four fifths of them present only once. The source material was peripheral blood. The receptors were gathered from a man aged 70 or older with acute or convalescent COVID-19.

V gene TRBV27 combines with J gene TRBJ2-3, with D unresolved. The CDR3 extends over 15 amino acids. Trimming removed 6 bases from V and 3 bases from J, with 16 bases in between. Germline V lookup: CDR1 MNHEY, CDR2 SMNVEV (reference sequence). CDR3 bases: TGTGCCAGCAGCACCCGGAGTATAGTAACAGATACGCAGTATTTT. Translating it yields CASSTRSIVTDTQYF.

This clone came up a few times. The CDR3 reads CASSLFDQPQHF. DNA of the CDR3: TGTGCCAGCAGCTTGTTCGATCAGCCCCAGCATTTT. J is TRBJ1-5 and V is TRBV5-8; D uncertain. The CDR3 covers 12 residues. The ends were cut back, 1 base at V and 5 bases at J, with 4 bases in the middle. Germline V CDR1 and CDR2: SGHTS, YDEGEE. The full variable domain, completed using reference TRBV5-8 and TRBJ1-5, is EAGVTQSPTHLIKTRGQQATLRCSPISGHTSVYWYQQALGLGLQFLLWYDEGEERNRGNFPPRFSGRQFPNYSSELNVNALELEDSALYLCASSLFDQPQHFGDGTRLSIL.

The rearrangement joins TRBV11-3 to TRBJ1-1, with 9 bases matching TRBD1. The CDR3 contains 13 residues. CDR1 is SGHNT and CDR2 is YENEEA in the germline V gene. The junction had 4 bases not matched to a gene; V was cut back by 3 bases and J by 8 bases. CDR3 loop: CASSLQGQGEAFF. The CDR3 DNA is TGTGCCAGCAGCTTGCAAGGACAGGGGGAAGCTTTCTTT.

This clone was seen a handful of times. The gene calls are TRBV10-3 and TRBJ2-7, with 7 bases identical to TRBD1. The V gene end was trimmed by 4 bases and the J gene end by 5 bases; junction bases not matched to a gene: 5. CDR1 is ENHRY and CDR2 is SYGVKD in the germline V gene. This CDR3 comprises 13 residues. CDR3 sequence reads: CAISVHGQDEQYF. The CDR3 nucleotides read TGTGCCATCAGTGTCCATGGACAGGACGAGCAGTACTTC.

For the CDR3, the DNA is TGTGCCAGTAGTATCCGGGGACAGCAAGAGACCCAGTACTTC. Its protein is CASSIRGQQETQYF. The V gene is TRBV19, the J gene TRBJ2-5; TRBD1 matches at 7 bases. The length of the CDR3 is 14 residues. Trimming removed 3 bases from V and 2 bases from J; junction bases left unmatched: 3. The germline gives CDR1 LNHDA, CDR2 SQIVND (reference sequence).

This sequence joins TRBV5-1 and TRBJ2-1, with TRBD2 as a possible D gene (6 bases). Germline V lookup: CDR1 SGHRS, CDR2 YFSETQ. This CDR3 region has 12 residues. V dropped 0 bases and J dropped 8 bases, with 6 bases sitting between them. For the CDR3, the DNA is TGCGCCAGCAGCTTGGCGGGGGATGAGCAGTTCTTC. This translates into CASSLAGDEQFF.

The chain uses TRBV5-1 and TRBJ2-2; no clear D gene. Trimming cost V 1 base and J 4 bases, with 8 bases left between them. Germline-derived CDR1 and CDR2 are SGHRS and YFSETQ. This CDR3 has 14 amino acids. The CDR3 DNA is TGCGCCAGCAGCTTGTCCCCAGGCACCGGGGAGCTGTTTTTT. It specifies CASSLSPGTGELFF.

V is TRBV29-1 and J is TRBJ2-7; TRBD1 is a possible D gene (5 bases). CDR3 length: 14 amino acids. The germline V and J ends were trimmed by 1 base and 6 bases, with 16 bases remaining between them. Germline V gene lookup returns CDR1 SQVTM and CDR2 ANQGSEA. The CDR3 region is CSVEGQPPKTEQYF. The CDR3 region has the DNA TGCAGCGTTGAAGGACAGCCCCCGAAGACCGAGCAGTACTTC.

The chain couples TRBV18 to TRBJ1-1; D is unresolved. CDR3 length: 15 amino acids. Per the germline V gene, CDR1 is KGHSH and CDR2 is LQKENI. The V and J ends lost 0 bases and 7 bases respectively, with 15 bases between them. The CDR3 reads CASSPPISFAGEAFF. The CDR3 DNA is TGTGCCAGCTCACCACCGATTTCCTTCGCGGGTGAAGCTTTCTTT.

This clone has more than one count but fewer than ten. The rearrangement joins TRBV5-1 to TRBJ2-5; 11 bases map to TRBD2. Germline CDR1 and CDR2: SGHRS and YFSETQ. The CDR3 is 15 residues long. V gave up 0 bases and J gave up 5 bases; unmatched junction bases: 3. DNA of the CDR3: TGCGCCAGCAGCTTGGGGGCTAGCGGGAGGGAGACCCAGTACTTC. Translating gives CASSLGASGRETQYF.

The V and J genes are TRBV18 and TRBJ1-1; 9 bases are shared with TRBD1. Germline CDR1 reads KGHSH; CDR2 reads LQKENI. CDR3 length: 14 amino acids. Unmatched junction bases numbered 3, after V lost 6 bases and J lost 1 base. DNA for the CDR3: TGTGCCAGCTCTCCGGGACAGGGGAACACTGAAGCTTTCTTT. Translating it yields CASSPGQGNTEAFF. The variable domain in full, with the rest retrieved from reference TRBV18 and TRBJ1-1, is NAGVMQNPRHLVRRRGQEARLRCSPMKGHSHVYWYRQLPEEGLKFMVYLQKENIIDESGMPKERFSAEFPKEGPSILRIQQVVRGDSAAYFCASSPGQGNTEAFFGQGTRLTVV.

The CDR3 sequence is CASSQVRDEQYF. CDR3 nucleotides: TGTGCCAGCAGCCAAGTGCGGGACGAGCAGTACTTC. The V and J genes are TRBV14 and TRBJ2-7, with D possibly matching TRBD2 (5 bases). Trimming took 1 base from V and 5 from J, leaving 6 bases between them. CDR1 is SGHDN, CDR2 FVKESK, per germline. The CDR3 length is 12 residues.

The CDR3: CASSQDRGGNTEAFF. CDR3 coding DNA: TGTGCCAGCAGCCAAGATCGGGGGGGAAACACTGAAGCTTTCTTT. The rearrangement links TRBV3-1 (or the pseudogene TRBV3-2) to TRBJ1-1; maybe TRBD1 (5 bases). The CDR3 has 15 amino acids. Germline-derived CDR1 and CDR2 are LGHDT and YNNKEL (reference sequence). Trimming stripped 0 bases from V and 2 bases from J, with 10 bases between.

The genes are TRBV19 and TRBJ1-1; 8 bases fit TRBD1. The germline V gene has CDR1 LNHDA and CDR2 SQIVND (reference sequence). The CDR3 is made up of 15 amino acids. V shed 4 bases, J shed 1 base, and the junction held 5 bases outside the gene matches. The CDR3 DNA reads TGTGCCAGTAGTACAAGGACAGGGCAGAACACTGAAGCTTTCTTT. Amino acid sequence: CASSTRTGQNTEAFF. Drawing the rest from reference TRBV19 and TRBJ1-1, the complete variable domain is DGGITQSPKYLFRKEGQNVTLSCEQNLNHDAMYWYRQDPGQGLRLIYYSQIVNDFQKGDIAEGYSVSREKKESFPLTVTSAQKNPTAFYLCASSTRTGQNTEAFFGQGTRLTVV.

The gene calls are TRBV7-2 and TRBJ1-3; TRBD1 matches 9 bases. The V gene end was trimmed by 4 bases and the J gene end by 0 bases; junction bases not matched to a gene: 4. The germline CDR1 and CDR2 sequences are SGHTA and FQGNSA. The CDR3 is 16 amino acids. Here the CDR3 DNA reads TGTGCCAGCAGCTCAGGACAGGGGAGCTCTGGAAACACCATATATTTT. This encodes CASSSGQGSSGNTIYF.

In this sample, this clone turned up a few times. This chain links TRBV6-5 with TRBJ1-1, with D maybe TRBD1 (6 bases). The CDR3 loop spans 14 amino acids. Germline V gene sequence: CDR1 MNHEY, CDR2 SVGAGI. V was trimmed by 7 bases and J by 1 base, leaving 13 bases between them. CDR3 protein: CASKTGSPNTEAFF. DNA of the CDR3: TGTGCCAGCAAAACAGGGAGTCCGAACACTGAAGCTTTCTTT.

In this sample, this clone turned up once. The CDR3 loop reads CASSVRTGNTGELFF. The CDR3 coding sequence is TGTGCCAGCAGTGTCAGGACAGGGAATACCGGGGAGCTGTTTTTT. The chain employs TRBV2 and TRBJ2-2; 8 bases agree with TRBD1. The CDR3 is 15 residues long. Germline V CDR1 and CDR2: SNHLY, FYNNEI. With 4 bases clipped from V and 5 bases from J, the junction kept 6 bases outside the gene matches.

V gene TRBV11-1 combines with J gene TRBJ1-2; no clear D. The length of the CDR3 is 14 residues. CDR1 is SGHAT and CDR2 is FQDESV in the germline V gene (reference sequence). V was shortened by 0 bases and J by 4 bases, with 9 bases between the two germline ends. The CDR3 region is CASSLAPKLYGYTF. As DNA, the CDR3 is TGTGCCAGCAGCTTAGCCCCGAAGCTCTATGGCTACACCTTC.

V gene TRBV9 combines with J gene TRBJ2-2; D might be TRBD2 (5 bases). CDR1 is SGDLS and CDR2 is YYNGEE in the germline V gene. Trimming removed 4 bases at V and 4 bases at J, with 14 bases between. This CDR3 comprises 15 residues. This CDR3 reads CASSRRGPATGELFF. The CDR3 nucleotides are TGTGCCAGCAGCCGTAGAGGGCCAGCCACCGGGGAGCTGTTTTTT.

The chain uses TRBV30 and TRBJ1-1; tentative D call: TRBD1 (5 bases). Looked up from germline, CDR1 is GTSNPN and CDR2 is SVGIG (reference sequence). V lost 3 bases and J 1 base, leaving 18 bases between the germline ends. This CDR3 is 16 amino acids long. CDR3 nucleotides: TGTGCCTGGAGCCGCTTGGGGCAGGGAAGGAACACTGAAGCTTTCTTT. It is translated as CAWSRLGQGRNTEAFF.

A remark on this clone: One end of the junction varies from germline; a read error may be responsible. This CDR3 reads CASSGADVF. CDR3 DNA: TGTGCCAGCAGTGGGGCAGACGTTTTT. This chain connects TRBV6-4 to TRBJ1-4; D is unresolved. Per germline, CDR1 MRHNA and CDR2 SNTAGT. This CDR3 spans 9 amino acids.

The rearrangement joins TRBV5-1 to TRBJ1-5, with D perhaps matching TRBD1 (5 bases). Germline V gene sequence: CDR1 SGHRS, CDR2 YFSETQ. The V and J ends lost 0 bases and 4 bases respectively, with 8 bases between them. CDR3 length equals 14 residues. The CDR3 loop reads CASSLGSGNQPQHF. CDR3 coding DNA: TGCGCCAGCAGCTTGGGGTCAGGGAATCAGCCCCAGCATTTT.

The chain uses TRBV6-2 or TRBV6-3 and TRBJ2-3; D gene unclear. Looked up from germline, CDR1 is MNHEY and CDR2 is SVGEGT. This CDR3 contains 13 residues. Trimming removed 2 bases from V and 3 bases from J, with 6 bases in between. CDR3 DNA: TGTGCCAGCAGTTACGGAGAGACAGATACGCAGTATTTT. It yields the protein CASSYGETDTQYF.

This clone appeared a few times. The chain links TRBV4-1 to TRBJ1-3; 7 nucleotides align to TRBD1. Per the germline V gene, CDR1 is MGHRA and CDR2 is YSYEKL. CDR3 length: 16 amino acids. The V segment lost 0 bases and the J segment 4 bases; nucleotides outside the gene matches: 6. The CDR3 nucleotides are TGCGCCAGCAGCCAAGACCTACAGGGGCGGGGAAACACCATATATTTT. Its translation is CASSQDLQGRGNTIYF.

V usage is TRBV3-1 (or the pseudogene TRBV3-2) and J usage is TRBJ2-1, with D maybe TRBD2 (6 bases). V was trimmed by 3 bases and J by 9 bases, leaving 15 bases between them. The CDR3 spans 14 residues. Per germline, CDR1 LGHDT and CDR2 YNNKEL (reference sequence). This CDR3 reads CASSQNSGKSEQFF. In nucleotides, the CDR3 is TGTGCCAGCAGCCAGAATAGCGGCAAAAGTGAGCAGTTCTTC.

The CDR3 DNA reads TGTGCCAGCAGCTCGGGGCGGGGGCGCGCCTATGGCTACACCTTC. This gives the protein CASSSGRGRAYGYTF. The V gene is TRBV11-2, the J gene TRBJ1-2, with TRBD1 as a possible D gene (6 bases). Trimming removed 4 bases at V and 4 bases at J, with 16 bases between. Germline values: CDR1 SGHAT, CDR2 FQNNGV. CDR3 length equals 15 residues.

The chain carries TRBV5-4 and TRBJ2-5, with TRBD1 matching 10 bases. Germline V lookup: CDR1 SGHNT, CDR2 YYREEE (reference sequence). After removal of 4 bases from V and 0 bases from J, the junction contained 3 bases not matched to a gene. There are 15 residues in the CDR3. The CDR3 region is CASSPGQGNQETQYF. The CDR3 coding sequence is TGTGCCAGCAGCCCGGGACAGGGGAACCAAGAGACCCAGTACTTC.

This clone was recorded only once. The rearrangement joins TRBV9 to TRBJ2-1; TRBD2 matches at 12 bases. Germline V gene data show CDR1 as SGDLS and CDR2 as YYNGEE. The V gene end was trimmed by 0 bases and the J gene end by 7 bases; junction bases not matched to a gene: 2. The CDR3 runs 15 residues. DNA for the CDR3: TGTGCCAGCAGCGTAGCTAGCGGGAGGGCGAATGAGCAGTTCTTC. Protein sequence: CASSVASGRANEQFF.

The chain combines TRBV28 with TRBJ2-7, with a tentative D call TRBD1 (5 bases). This CDR3 has 14 amino acids. Germline V lookup: CDR1 MDHEN, CDR2 SYDVKM. V lost 4 bases and J 1 base, leaving 11 bases between the germline ends. The CDR3 DNA follows: TGTGCCAGCAGTTGGGCAGGGCAATCCTACGAGCAGTACTTC. Translating gives CASSWAGQSYEQYF.

V and J are TRBV4-1 and TRBJ1-6; D not certain. V was pared by 5 bases and J by 0 bases, with 2 bases between. CDR3 length: 13 amino acids. Per the germline V gene, CDR1 is MGHRA and CDR2 is YSYEKL. CDR3 DNA: TGCGCCAGCAGCTACTCCTATAATTCACCCCTCCACTTT. It specifies CASSYSYNSPLHF.

The gene calls are TRBV5-4 and TRBJ2-1; TRBD2 matches 12 bases. Germline-derived CDR1 and CDR2 are SGHNT and YYREEE (reference sequence). V was clipped by 4 bases and J by 8 bases; unmatched bases: 7. This CDR3 has 15 residues. The DNA of the CDR3 is TGTGCCAGCAGCGCCGGACTAGCGGGAACCGATGAGCAGTTCTTC. It codes for CASSAGLAGTDEQFF.